This is a list of T cell receptor beta chains from one sample in a study of blood T cell repertoires in COVID-19. TCRdb's table, derived via immunoSEQ multiplex PCR, lists solely in-frame clones and lacks some. This table has around 200,000 clones, over 70% appearing once. Sequences were obtained from peripheral blood. The receptors were gathered from a woman in her forties with COVID-19, enrolled during active disease. Both conserved end residues are part of each CDR3. A D gene is named only where the DNA matches it firmly. Some rows mark clone size as missing; the rest say once, few, many or name a class of expanded clone.

V gene: TRBV29-1; clone size: once; J gene: TRBJ1-1; D gene: TRBD1; CDR3 DNA: TGCAGCGTGAAAAGGGGGCGCGGGCCTGAAGCTTTCTTT; CDR3 protein: CSVKRGRGPEAFF
V gene: TRBV11-3; clone size: NA; J gene: TRBJ2-1; D gene: TRBD2; CDR3 DNA: TGTGCCAGCAGCTTAGGACTAGCGGGGGGGCGCAATGAGCAGTTCTTC; CDR3 protein: CASSLGLAGGRNEQFF
V gene: TRBV2; clone size: NA; J gene: TRBJ2-1; D gene: NA; CDR3 DNA: TGTGCCAGCAGTGATAGTGGTACTAGCCACTACAATGAGCAGTTCTTC; CDR3 protein: CASSDSGTSHYNEQFF
V gene: TRBV5-1; clone size: NA; J gene: TRBJ2-4; D gene: TRBD1; CDR3 DNA: TGCGCCAGCAGCTTTCTTGTCGGACAGGGCAAAAACATTCAGTACTTC; CDR3 protein: CASSFLVGQGKNIQYF
V gene: TRBV6-5; clone size: NA; J gene: TRBJ1-2; D gene: TRBD1; CDR3 DNA: TGTGCCTTAACCGACAGGGGGGTAAGCACCTTC; CDR3 protein: CALTDRGVSTF
V gene: TRBV19; clone size: NA; J gene: TRBJ1-1; D gene: TRBD1; CDR3 DNA: TGTGCCACCCGGGACAGGGGGGTTACTGAAGCTTTCTTT; CDR3 protein: CATRDRGVTEAFF
V gene: TRBV28; clone size: NA; J gene: TRBJ2-7; D gene: TRBD2; CDR3 DNA: TGTGCCAGCCAGTGGGAGGGCTTCTACGAGCAGTACTTC; CDR3 protein: CASQWEGFYEQYF
V gene: TRBV6-1; clone size: NA; J gene: TRBJ1-6; D gene: TRBD1; CDR3 DNA: TGTGCCAGCAGTGAAGGGACAGGGGGTAATTCACCCCTCCACTTT; CDR3 protein: CASSEGTGGNSPLHF
V gene: TRBV6-5; clone size: once; J gene: TRBJ1-1; D gene: NA; CDR3 DNA: TGTGCCAGCAGAACCGGGGGGGACTTGAACACTGAAGCTTTCTTT; CDR3 protein: CASRTGGDLNTEAFF
V gene: TRBV18; clone size: once; J gene: TRBJ1-2; D gene: TRBD1; CDR3 DNA: TGTGCCAGCTCACCAGTGCCGGGACAGGGCAGATACTATGGCTACACCTTC; CDR3 protein: CASSPVPGQGRYYGYTF
V gene: TRBV4-1; clone size: NA; J gene: TRBJ1-2; D gene: NA; CDR3 DNA: TGCGCCAGCAGCCAAGATGTTTCGGCAGGGTCTAACTATGGCTACACCTTC; CDR3 protein: CASSQDVSAGSNYGYTF
V gene: TRBV6-4; clone size: NA; J gene: TRBJ2-3; D gene: NA; CDR3 DNA: TGTGCCAGCAGTGACTCGAGTACCGCCGTAGGCACAGATACGCAGTATTTT; CDR3 protein: CASSDSSTAVGTDTQYF
V gene: TRBV7-6; clone size: NA; J gene: TRBJ2-4; D gene: TRBD1; CDR3 DNA: TGTGCCAGCAGCTGGGGACAGGGCGCCAAAAACATTCAGTACTTC; CDR3 protein: CASSWGQGAKNIQYF
V gene: TRBV7-9; clone size: NA; J gene: TRBJ2-1; D gene: TRBD2; CDR3 DNA: TGTGCCAGCAGCCCCGGACTAGGTTACAATGAGCAGTTCTTC; CDR3 protein: CASSPGLGYNEQFF
V gene: TRBV9; clone size: NA; J gene: TRBJ2-7; D gene: TRBD1; CDR3 DNA: TGTGCCAGCAGTCGGGACAGCCTCTACGAGCAGTACTTC; CDR3 protein: CASSRDSLYEQYF
V gene: TRBV20-1; clone size: few; J gene: TRBJ1-3; D gene: NA; CDR3 DNA: TGCAGTGCTCGTGGAAACACCATATATTTT; CDR3 protein: CSARGNTIYF
V gene: TRBV5-4; clone size: NA; J gene: TRBJ2-5; D gene: TRBD2; CDR3 DNA: TGTGCCAGCAGCTTGGAGTGGCGGGGGGCCGGAAAAGAGACCCAGTACTTC; CDR3 protein: CASSLEWRGAGKETQYF
V gene: TRBV7-2; clone size: NA; J gene: TRBJ2-1; D gene: TRBD2; CDR3 DNA: TGTGCCAGCAGCCCCCGTGGTAGCGGGAGCAATGAGCAGTTCTTC; CDR3 protein: CASSPRGSGSNEQFF
V gene: TRBV11-3; clone size: NA; J gene: TRBJ2-3; D gene: NA; CDR3 DNA: NA; CDR3 protein: CASSFGSGVNTDTQYF
V gene: TRBV24-1; clone size: NA; J gene: TRBJ1-2; D gene: TRBD1; CDR3 DNA: TGTGCCACCGCAGGGGGCGCGGGGTATGGCTACACCTTC; CDR3 protein: CATAGGAGYGYTF
V gene: TRBV28; clone size: NA; J gene: TRBJ2-7; D gene: NA; CDR3 DNA: TGTGCCAGCAGTTCCTCGGACAGCTACGAGCAGTACTTC; CDR3 protein: CASSSSDSYEQYF
V gene: TRBV7-8; clone size: NA; J gene: TRBJ2-2; D gene: TRBD1; CDR3 DNA: TGTGCCAGCAGCTCTGACAGGGGATGGACCGGGGAGCTGTTTTTT; CDR3 protein: CASSSDRGWTGELFF
V gene: TRBV5-6; clone size: NA; J gene: TRBJ2-7; D gene: TRBD2; CDR3 DNA: TGTGCCAGCAGCTTGGCGGGAGGGCCTCTCCCCGAGCAGTACTTC; CDR3 protein: CASSLAGGPLPEQYF
V gene: TRBV6-5; clone size: NA; J gene: TRBJ1-2; D gene: TRBD1; CDR3 DNA: TGTGCCAGCAGTCGGACAGGGGAGTATGGCTACACCTTC; CDR3 protein: CASSRTGEYGYTF
V gene: TRBV28; clone size: NA; J gene: TRBJ1-5; D gene: NA; CDR3 DNA: TGTGCCAGCACTCCCTGGGGGGGGTATAGTCAGCCCCAGCATTTT; CDR3 protein: CASTPWGGYSQPQHF
V gene: TRBV6-1; clone size: NA; J gene: TRBJ1-4; D gene: NA; CDR3 DNA: TGTGCCAGCAGTGAAAGGAGGGCGGCTAATGAAAAACTGTTTTTT; CDR3 protein: CASSERRAANEKLFF
V gene: TRBV3-1/TRBV3-2; clone size: NA; J gene: TRBJ1-3; D gene: TRBD1; CDR3 DNA: TGTGCCAGCAGCCAAGGGACAGGGGGAAACACCATATATTTT; CDR3 protein: CASSQGTGGNTIYF
V gene: TRBV6-1; clone size: NA; J gene: TRBJ2-1; D gene: TRBD2; CDR3 DNA: TGTGCCAGCAGTGGGGCTGGACTAGTTCCCTACAATGAGCAGTTCTTC; CDR3 protein: CASSGAGLVPYNEQFF
V gene: TRBV5-1; clone size: once; J gene: TRBJ2-3; D gene: NA; CDR3 DNA: TGCGCCAGCAGCCAACCGAGGGCGGATACGCAGTATTTT; CDR3 protein: CASSQPRADTQYF
V gene: TRBV12-3/TRBV12-4; clone size: NA; J gene: TRBJ2-5; D gene: NA; CDR3 DNA: TGTGCCAGCAGCCGAGCGGAAGGGGAGACCCAGTACTTC; CDR3 protein: CASSRAEGETQYF
V gene: TRBV11-2; clone size: NA; J gene: TRBJ2-5; D gene: NA; CDR3 DNA: TGTGCCAGCAGCCCCTCCGCGCATATACAAGAGACCCAGTACTTC; CDR3 protein: CASSPSAHIQETQYF
V gene: TRBV11-2; clone size: NA; J gene: TRBJ2-5; D gene: NA; CDR3 DNA: TGTGCCAGCAGCCGGGATCCCCAAAACCCCCAGTACTTC; CDR3 protein: CASSRDPQNPQYF
V gene: TRBV20-1; clone size: NA; J gene: TRBJ2-1; D gene: NA; CDR3 DNA: TGCAGTGCTAGCGACACTGAGCAGTTCTTC; CDR3 protein: CSASDTEQFF
V gene: TRBV12-5; clone size: NA; J gene: TRBJ2-3; D gene: NA; CDR3 DNA: TGTGCCTCCGGGAGCACGACAGATACGCAGTATTTT; CDR3 protein: CASGSTTDTQYF
V gene: TRBV9; clone size: NA; J gene: TRBJ1-6; D gene: NA; CDR3 DNA: TGTGCCAGCAGCGAAGAGAATTCACCCCTCCACTTT; CDR3 protein: CASSEENSPLHF
V gene: TRBV9; clone size: NA; J gene: TRBJ2-7; D gene: NA; CDR3 DNA: TGTGCCAGCAGCGGCAGGGATACCTACGAGCAGTACTTC; CDR3 protein: CASSGRDTYEQYF
V gene: TRBV6-5; clone size: few; J gene: TRBJ1-2; D gene: NA; CDR3 DNA: TGTGCCAGCAGTTCCCAGGGAAGGGGCTACTATGGCTACACCTTC; CDR3 protein: CASSSQGRGYYGYTF
V gene: TRBV5-5; clone size: NA; J gene: TRBJ1-5; D gene: NA; CDR3 DNA: TGTGCCAGCAGCTTGGGGGGGCGCCAGCCCCAGCATTTT; CDR3 protein: CASSLGGRQPQHF
V gene: TRBV7-9; clone size: NA; J gene: TRBJ2-5; D gene: NA; CDR3 DNA: TGTGCCAGCAGCTTTTGGCTAGCCGGGGAGACCCAGTACTTC; CDR3 protein: CASSFWLAGETQYF
V gene: TRBV4-1; clone size: once; J gene: TRBJ2-7; D gene: TRBD2; CDR3 DNA: TGCGCCAGCGGGGGGGTTGGTGGGACTCCCTACGAGCAGTACTTC; CDR3 protein: CASGGVGGTPYEQYF
V gene: TRBV5-6; clone size: NA; J gene: TRBJ1-2; D gene: TRBD1; CDR3 DNA: TGTGCCAGCAGCTTGGTTGATGGGACAGCTAACTATGGCTACACCTTC; CDR3 protein: CASSLVDGTANYGYTF
V gene: TRBV11-2; clone size: NA; J gene: TRBJ2-7; D gene: TRBD1; CDR3 DNA: TGTGCCAGCAGCCTAAACAGACAGGGCCTGCCCTACGAGCAGTACTTC; CDR3 protein: CASSLNRQGLPYEQYF
V gene: TRBV7-9; clone size: NA; J gene: TRBJ2-7; D gene: TRBD2; CDR3 DNA: TGTGCCAGCAGCGAGTGGAGTAGCGGGAGACTCTACGAGCAGTACTTC; CDR3 protein: CASSEWSSGRLYEQYF
V gene: TRBV5-1; clone size: NA; J gene: TRBJ2-7; D gene: NA; CDR3 DNA: TGCGCCAGCAGCTGGGGACAACTTTACGAGCAGTACTTC; CDR3 protein: CASSWGQLYEQYF